This T cell receptor beta chain originates from a study of tumor and adjacent non-tumor tissue in lung cancer. Study background: Patients were aged about 31 to 76, 10 men and about 5 women, stage I to III.

This clonotype was counted between two and nine times. Its antigen is as yet unknown. This sequence may be a read error, since a much larger clone differs from it by one base. This sample's RNA came from whole unsorted tissue. This non-tumor lung sample came from over 3 cm beyond the tumor edge. Donors were chemotherapy-naive, newly diagnosed lung cancer surgical patients in China, August–November 2014. Overall study findings and caveats: Compared with tumor, normal lung showed significantly lower TCR diversity. Higher tumor TCR diversity was associated with shorter survival.

Germline loops: CDR1 MNHEY, CDR2 SVGAGI. The CDR3 runs 15 residues. The library came from three nested PCR rounds adapted from ARM-PCR protocols. TCRdb itself ran the multiplex PCR reads through MiXCR, one entry per CDR3 protein. The data contain under 85,000 distinct CDR3 sequences, just over 75% of them singletons. The V gene is TRBV6-5, the J gene TRBJ1-1; TRBD1 matches at 8 bases. This receptor was identified in an older man with non-small cell lung cancer. Sequenced material: distant non-tumor lung tissue. CDR3 sequence reads: CANSRRQGMNTEAFF. In DNA form, the CDR3 reads TGTGCCAACAGTAGAAGACAGGGGATGAACACTGAAGCTTTCTTT.